The 6 T cell receptor beta chains presented below share a single source sample, sequenced in a study of blood T cells in healthy people across ages (dated by TCRdb to about 2015). The library was built by means of 5' RACE. Data came from an Illumina HiSeq 2500. A second about 7 to 12 cycle PCR used a sample-barcoded 5' primer and a J-beta primer mix. The raw public reads went through TCRdb reprocessing: fastp at Q25, MiXCR clone calling, in-frame beta chains kept. Merged by CDR3 protein, the rows form single entries marked with the most common genes and DNA. Within this sample are about 800,000 distinct CDR3 sequences, with 20% to 25% of them counted one time only. Jointly, the top ten make up 3% to 4% of the sample. The sample was also linked to a second study, of T cells of mothers and their children.

The sequenced material came from blood. Every receptor here comes from a boy younger than 18 in good health.

The chain carries TRBV4-3 and TRBJ1-2, with TRBD1 matching over 8 bases. CDR1 is LGHNA and CDR2 is YSLEER in the germline V gene. Unmatched junction bases numbered 6, after V lost 4 bases and J lost 2 bases. The CDR3 covers 15 residues. CDR3 in amino acids: CASSRLDRANYGYTF. CDR3 DNA: TGCGCCAGCAGCCGGTTGGACAGGGCAAACTATGGCTACACCTTC.

The rearrangement joins TRBV6-2 or TRBV6-3 to TRBJ2-5; no reliable D call. The tail of the sequence fits TRBJ2-7 better, so the J call may be wrong. CDR1 and CDR2 from the germline V gene are MNHEY and SVGEGT. There are 14 residues in the CDR3. The CDR3 nucleotides read TGTGCCAGCAGTTGCGGCTCCTCCTCCTACGAGCAGTACTTC. Amino acid sequence: CASSCGSSSYEQYF.

Only a few counts were recorded for this clonotype. The chain joins TRBV9 to TRBJ1-1; possibly TRBD1 for D (5 bases). V was shortened by 0 bases and J by 6 bases, with 12 bases between the two germline ends. The CDR3 is made up of 14 amino acids. Germline V gene data show CDR1 as SGDLS and CDR2 as YYNGEE. The CDR3 loop reads CASSVDGGRPEAFF. The DNA of the CDR3 is TGTGCCAGCAGCGTAGACGGGGGGAGGCCTGAAGCTTTCTTT.

Comments on this clonotype: Its ends do not fully match the called genes, so a read error is possible. The V gene is TRBV11-2, the J gene TRBJ2-5; D may match TRBD1 or TRBD2 (11 bases each). This CDR3 contains 14 residues. The germline CDR1 and CDR2 sequences are SGHAT and FQNNGV. CDR3 nucleotide sequence: TGTGCCAGCAGCTCCGGGACAGGGGGACTAGCGGTTCACTTC. Amino acid sequence: CASSSGTGGLAVHF.

The V call is TRBV5-1, the J call TRBJ2-5; D perhaps matches TRBD2 (6 bases). Germline V gene data show CDR1 as SGHRS and CDR2 as YFSETQ. V lost 4 bases and J 2 bases, leaving 12 bases between the germline ends. This CDR3 comprises 14 residues. The CDR3, as DNA: TGCGCCAGCAGCAGAGAAAGCGGGCAAGAGACCCAGTACTTC. Translated, it gives CASSRESGQETQYF. Full variable domain (remainder filled in from reference TRBV5-1 and TRBJ2-5): KAGVTQTPRYLIKTRGQQVTLSCSPISGHRSVSWYQQTPGQGLQFLFEYFSETQRNKGNFPGRFSGRQFSNSRSEMNVSTLELGDSALYLCASSRESGQETQYFGPGTRLLVL.

The chain recombines TRBV7-2 with TRBJ2-5, with D tentatively TRBD1 or TRBD2 (6 bases each). Between the trimmed V and J ends, which lost 3 bases and 5 bases, there was a span of 19 bases. Germline CDR1 and CDR2: SGHTA and FQGNSA. There are 16 residues in the CDR3. As DNA, the CDR3 is TGTGCCAGCAGCTTCAGGGGCGGGGTTACTTGGGAGACCCAGTACTTC. This codes for CASSFRGGVTWETQYF.